This T cell receptor (beta chain) appears in the sequencing data of a study of T cells in localized non-small cell lung cancer. Repertoires were generated with immunoSEQ multiplex PCR, while TCRdb's copy carries only in-frame clones and drops some. The table records about 6,300 clones, roughly two fifths of them present only once. CDR1 KGHSH and CDR2 LQKENI come from the germline V gene. The CDR3 totals 14 residues. This clone was counted a few times. The junction does not match germline at one end; this may be a read error. Sequencing was performed on lung tumor tissue, taken before any cancer treatment. This sequence was found in a woman aged 35 to 70 with stage II squamous cell lung carcinoma. V gene TRBV18 combines with J gene TRBJ2-7, with 7 nucleotides matching TRBD1. CDR3 sequence reads: CASSPRQGFHEQYF. The CDR3, as DNA: TGTGCCAGCTCCCCACGACAGGGTTTCCACGAGCAGTACTTC.